Sequencing of this TCR beta chain was carried out in a study of shared clonotypes between healthy human individuals. In replicate PCRs of sorted subsets, approximately 210 ng DNA, some 28,000 T cell genomes, was used. Sequenced by immunoSEQ multiplex PCR; TCRdb stores in-frame clones only, minus some. The table has about 2.4 million clones, around 90% seen once. Overall study findings and caveats: Sampling involved blood alone; tissue repertoires likely differ. Relative to memory subsets, naive subsets generally showed larger estimated richness. Clonotype sharing among donors likely depends on sequencing depth.

Germline-derived CDR1 and CDR2 are MGHRA and YSYEKL. Trimming pared 6 bases from V and 1 base from J, leaving 14 bases between. This CDR3 is built from 15 residues. In regard to this clone: Its target is unknown.

The specimen sequenced was naive CD4+ T cells sorted from blood. Subset in this sample: CD45RA+ positively selected. The J gene is TRBJ2-3, the V gene TRBV4-1; D gene uncertain. The clonotype was recovered from a man younger than 35 in good health. This CDR3 reads CASRWAPSGTDTQYF. CDR3 in DNA: TGCGCCAGCAGGTGGGCACCCTCAGGCACAGATACGCAGTATTTT.